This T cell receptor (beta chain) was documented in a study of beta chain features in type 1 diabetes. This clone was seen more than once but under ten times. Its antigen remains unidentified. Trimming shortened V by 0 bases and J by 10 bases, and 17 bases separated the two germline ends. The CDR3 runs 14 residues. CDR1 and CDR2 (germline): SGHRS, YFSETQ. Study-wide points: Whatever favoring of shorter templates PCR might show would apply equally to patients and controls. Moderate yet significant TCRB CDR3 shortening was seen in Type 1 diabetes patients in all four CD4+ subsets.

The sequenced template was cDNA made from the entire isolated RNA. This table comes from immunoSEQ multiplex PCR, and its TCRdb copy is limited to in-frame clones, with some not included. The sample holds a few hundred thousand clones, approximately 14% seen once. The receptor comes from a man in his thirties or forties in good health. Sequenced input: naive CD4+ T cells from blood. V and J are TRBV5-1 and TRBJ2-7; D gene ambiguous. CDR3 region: CASSLEQFGTLQYF. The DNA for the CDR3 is TGCGCCAGCAGCTTGGAGCAATTCGGAACTCTCCAGTACTTC. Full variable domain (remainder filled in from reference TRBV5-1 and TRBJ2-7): KAGVTQTPRYLIKTRGQQVTLSCSPISGHRSVSWYQQTPGQGLQFLFEYFSETQRNKGNFPGRFSGRQFSNSRSEMNVSTLELGDSALYLCASSLEQFGTLQYFGPGTRLTVT.